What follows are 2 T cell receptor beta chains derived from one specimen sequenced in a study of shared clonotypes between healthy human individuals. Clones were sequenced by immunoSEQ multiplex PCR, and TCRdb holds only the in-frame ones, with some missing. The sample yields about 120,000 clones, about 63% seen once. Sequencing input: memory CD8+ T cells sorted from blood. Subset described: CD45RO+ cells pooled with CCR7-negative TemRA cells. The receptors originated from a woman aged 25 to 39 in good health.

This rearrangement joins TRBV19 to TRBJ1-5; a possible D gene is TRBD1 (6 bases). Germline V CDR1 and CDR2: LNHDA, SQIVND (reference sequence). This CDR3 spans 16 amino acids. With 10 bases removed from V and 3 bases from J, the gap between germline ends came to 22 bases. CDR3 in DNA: TGTGCCATACTACCTGGGGAACAGGGAATCAATCAGCCCCAGCATTTT. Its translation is CAILPGEQGINQPQHF.

CDR3 protein: CASSAGRESTDTQYF. CDR3 in DNA: TGTGCCAGCAGTGCTGGGCGGGAAAGCACAGATACGCAGTATTTT. The rearrangement joins TRBV6-4 to TRBJ2-3; TRBD2 might be the D (6 bases). Germline V CDR1 and CDR2: MRHNA, SNTAGT. V lost 4 bases, J lost 0 bases, and 11 bases lay in between. The CDR3 length is 15 residues.